Listed here are 20 T cell receptor beta chains from one sample, sequenced in a study of T cell responses to AZD1222 COVID-19 vaccine. TCRdb keeps only in-frame clones here, not all; method: immunoSEQ multiplex PCR. The repertoire holds tens of thousands of clones, 85% to 90% seen once, with under 35% in the top ten. The material was peripheral blood, obtained on day 0 of AZD1222 vaccination. These receptor sequences come from an adult in good health.

The chain links TRBV30 to TRBJ1-2; no reliable D call. The ends were cut back, 3 bases at V and 0 bases at J, with 14 bases in the middle. This CDR3 has 15 residues. Germline loops: CDR1 GTSNPN, CDR2 SVGIG (reference sequence). The CDR3, as DNA: TGTGCCTGGAGGTCCCTGGGTGTTGCTAACTATGGCTACACCTTC. Its protein product is CAWRSLGVANYGYTF. Drawing the rest from reference TRBV30 and TRBJ1-2, the complete variable domain is SQTIHQWPATLVQPVGSPLSLECTVEGTSNPNLYWYRQAAGRGLQLLFYSVGIGQISSEVPQNLSASRPQDRQFILSSKKLLLSDSGFYLCAWRSLGVANYGYTFGSGTRLTVV.

This chain connects TRBV3-1 (or the pseudogene TRBV3-2) to TRBJ2-3; 7 nucleotides align to TRBD2. The CDR3 runs to 17 residues. The V gene end was trimmed by 7 bases and the J gene end by 1 base; junction bases not matched to a gene: 14. Germline lookup yields CDR1 LGHDT and CDR2 YNNKEL (reference sequence). CDR3 in DNA: TGTGCCAGCACGCCAAGAGATGCTAGCGGAGGCACAGATACGCAGTATTTT. Its translation: CASTPRDASGGTDTQYF.

The chain recombines TRBV3-1 (or the pseudogene TRBV3-2) with TRBJ1-2; D gene uncertain. Between the trimmed V and J ends, which lost 0 bases and 8 bases, there was a span of 7 bases. The germline CDR1 and CDR2 sequences are LGHDT and YNNKEL (reference sequence). The length of the CDR3 is 12 residues. CDR3 loop: CASSQESYGYTF. DNA of the CDR3: TGTGCCAGCAGCCAAGAAAGTTACGGCTACACCTTC.

Only a few counts were recorded for this clone. Written as DNA, the CDR3 is TGTGCCAGCAGTACCGGGGGCGCGGGCACCGGGGAGCTGTTTTTT. Its translation: CASSTGGAGTGELFF. The chain recombines TRBV6-5 with TRBJ2-2, with D perhaps being TRBD1 or TRBD2 (6 bases each). Germline V gives CDR1 MNHEY, CDR2 SVGAGI. The ends were cut back, 5 bases at V and 4 bases at J, with 14 bases in the middle. This CDR3 has 15 residues.

This chain's CDR3 is CASSLSGTSADTQYF. The DNA of the CDR3 is TGTGCCAGCAGCTTGTCCGGGACTAGTGCCGATACGCAGTATTTT. The gene calls are TRBV5-6 and TRBJ2-3; 8 bases match TRBD2. The J segment lost 6 bases and the V segment lost 1 base, leaving 7 bases of the junction unmatched. CDR1 and CDR2 from the germline V gene are SGHDT and YYEEEE. The CDR3 is 15 residues long.

This sequence joins TRBV7-2 and TRBJ2-5, with 7 bases lining up with TRBD2. Germline CDR1 reads SGHTA; CDR2 reads FQGNSA. This CDR3 region has 14 residues. The V segment lost 2 bases and the J segment 4 bases; nucleotides outside the gene matches: 4. The CDR3 sequence is CASSLMGGRETQYF. The CDR3 coding sequence is TGTGCCAGCAGCTTAATGGGCGGGAGAGAGACCCAGTACTTC.

This CDR3 is CASSSPGTSGGHRYF. CDR3 DNA sequence: TGTGCCAGTAGTTCGCCCGGGACTAGCGGGGGACATAGGTACTTC. The chain is built from TRBV19 and TRBJ2-5; 14 nucleotides match TRBD2. J was trimmed by 13 bases and V by 5 bases; bases with no gene match: 12. This CDR3 region has 15 residues. Germline-derived CDR1 and CDR2 are LNHDA and SQIVND (reference sequence).

The V gene is TRBV4-3, the J gene TRBJ2-5; D not resolved. Trimming pared 0 bases from V and 5 bases from J, leaving 13 bases between. The CDR3 is 15 amino acids. CDR1 and CDR2 from the germline V gene are LGHNA and YSLEER. CDR3 residues: CASSQDGRVRETQYF. The CDR3 DNA sequence: TGCGCCAGCAGCCAAGATGGCCGGGTACGGGAGACCCAGTACTTC.

The chain employs TRBV5-1 and TRBJ2-7; D is unresolved. CDR3 size: 14 residues. CDR1 and CDR2 from the germline V gene are SGHRS and YFSETQ. Deletions cut 1 base from V and 6 bases from J, with 14 bases between. The CDR3 coding sequence is TGCGCCAGCAGCTTGTCAGTCCCCCTCTCCGAGCAGTACTTC. Translated: CASSLSVPLSEQYF.

The chain has TRBV28 and TRBJ2-7; a possible D gene is TRBD1 (6 bases). V was pared by 2 bases and J by 2 bases, with 10 bases between. The CDR3 has 14 amino acids. Germline V CDR1 and CDR2: MDHEN, SYDVKM. The DNA for the CDR3 is TGTGCCAGCAGTTTAACACAGGGCACCTACGAGCAGTACTTC. It yields the protein CASSLTQGTYEQYF.

This clone was detected only once. The CDR3 region is CASSEDDSSYNEQFF. CDR3 in DNA: TGTGCCAGCAGCGAAGACGACAGCTCCTACAATGAGCAGTTCTTC. This rearrangement joins TRBV7-9 to TRBJ2-1; tentative D call: TRBD1 (5 bases). The CDR3 totals 15 residues. The V end was cut by 5 bases, the J end by 0 bases, with 11 bases between. Germline CDR1 and CDR2: SEHNR and FQNEAQ (reference sequence).

Concerning this clone itself: The sample holds other DNA sequences that translate to the same CDR3. The rearrangement joins TRBV7-9 to TRBJ2-7; 7 nucleotides line up with TRBD1. The CDR3 sequence is 12 residues long. J was trimmed by 4 bases and V by 6 bases; bases with no gene match: 3. The germline V gene has CDR1 SEHNR and CDR2 FQNEAQ (reference sequence). The CDR3 bases are TGTGCCAGCAGTCCGACAGGGTACGAGCAGTACTTC. Its protein is CASSPTGYEQYF.

J is TRBJ2-1 and V is TRBV24-1; possibly TRBD1 or TRBD2 for D (5 bases each). In germline, CDR1 is KGHDR, CDR2 SFDVKD. Deletions cut 7 bases from V and 3 bases from J, with 18 bases between. The CDR3 length is 16 residues. The CDR3 nucleotides read TGTGCCACCAGCGGCAGTCGTGGGACCCGCTACAATGAGCAGTTCTTC. It translates to CATSGSRGTRYNEQFF.

The V call is TRBV19, the J call TRBJ1-2, with unresolved D. The CDR3 length is 15 residues. V lost 5 bases, J lost 0 bases, and 13 bases lay in between. Germline CDR1 LNHDA, CDR2 SQIVND (reference sequence). The CDR3 is CASSPQDTSNYGYTF. Here the CDR3 DNA reads TGTGCCAGTAGTCCCCAAGACACGTCTAACTATGGCTACACCTTC.

V usage is TRBV5-6 and J usage is TRBJ2-5, with D perhaps given as TRBD1 or TRBD2 (5 bases each). CDR3 length: 16 amino acids. CDR1 and CDR2 (germline): SGHDT, YYEEEE. V lost 4 bases to trimming and J lost 5 bases, with 21 bases between them. CDR3 nucleotides: TGTGCCAGCAGCACCCTGACCGGGGCCCCAATCGAGACCCAGTACTTC. Encoded protein: CASSTLTGAPIETQYF.

This clone has just one count. The genes are TRBV28 and TRBJ2-2; D is possibly TRBD1 or TRBD2 (5 bases each). Deletions cut 6 bases from V and 5 bases from J, with 19 bases between. This CDR3 is built from 16 residues. CDR1 is MDHEN, CDR2 SYDVKM, per germline. The CDR3 region is CASRAGAEGWTGELFF. The CDR3, as DNA: TGTGCCAGCAGAGCCGGGGCGGAAGGCTGGACCGGGGAGCTGTTTTTT.

This chain connects TRBV7-2 to TRBJ1-4; 7 bases align to TRBD1. V was pared by 3 bases and J by 7 bases, with 8 bases of the junction left unmatched. CDR3 length equals 15 residues. Per the germline V gene, CDR1 is SGHTA and CDR2 is FQGNSA. DNA for the CDR3: TGTGCCAGCAGCTTGGGACAGACTCTTTTTGAAAAACTGTTTTTT. Its translation is CASSLGQTLFEKLFF.

The chain combines TRBV7-6 with TRBJ2-3; D not resolved. CDR1 is SGHVS and CDR2 is FNYEAQ in the germline V gene. CDR3 length: 12 amino acids. Trimming cost V 5 bases and J 0 bases, with 3 bases left between them. The chain's CDR3 is CASSPSTDTQYF. As DNA, the CDR3 is TGTGCCAGCAGCCCTAGCACAGATACGCAGTATTTT.

The chain has TRBV2 and TRBJ1-2; D not resolved. Looked up from germline, CDR1 is SNHLY and CDR2 is FYNNEI. The CDR3 has 13 amino acids. V was cut by 7 bases and J by 0 bases, with 9 bases left in between. CDR3 region: CASTREANYGYTF. DNA for the CDR3: TGTGCCAGCACGAGGGAAGCTAACTATGGCTACACCTTC. Combining the CDR3 with reference TRBV2 and TRBJ1-2 gives the whole variable domain EPEVTQTPSHQVTQMGQEVILRCVPISNHLYFYWYRQILGQKVEFLVSFYNNEISEKSEIFDDQFSVERPDGSNFTLKIRSTKLEDSAMYFCASTREANYGYTFGSGTRLTVV.

CDR3 region: CASSESYGDTEAFF. The CDR3 region has the DNA TGCGCCAGCAGTGAGTCTTACGGCGACACTGAAGCTTTCTTT. This chain links TRBV10-2 with TRBJ1-1; D is uncertain. The CDR3 loop spans 14 amino acids. Germline V gene data show CDR1 as WSHSY and CDR2 as SAAADI. Trimming cost V 0 bases and J 3 bases, with 8 bases left between them.